This T cell receptor beta chain appears in the sequencing data of a study of STAT3 mutations in large granular lymphocyte leukemia. On the study more broadly: Canonical activating STAT3 mutations were detected in roughly half of the longitudinally sequenced T-LGLL patients.

Method: immunoSEQ multiplex PCR; TCRdb's copy keeps in-frame clones and lacks some. The sample has approximately 20,000 clones, approximately 90% seen once; the top ten hold less than 45%. The V gene end was trimmed by 6 bases and the J gene end by 1 base; junction bases not matched to a gene: 8. Per the germline V gene, CDR1 is MNHEY and CDR2 is SMNVEV (reference sequence). The CDR3 extends over 16 amino acids. The study's findings and limits: Persisting codominant clonotypes may have hidden a small pathogenic clone. All newly emerging clones after therapy were STAT3 wild type. At least one immunodominant TCR beta clonotype appeared in every T-cell large granular lymphocyte leukemia patient. In several patients, dominant TCR clone burden exceeded STAT3 mutant burden.

Concerning this clone itself: Its antigen is unknown.

The V gene is TRBV27, the J gene TRBJ2-1; 8 bases are shared with TRBD1. Sequencing used peripheral blood mononuclear cells. The TCR was taken from a man in his 60s with T-cell large granular lymphocyte leukemia. Some clones in this sample may be carry-over from other donors' samples. The CDR3 DNA reads TGTGCCAGCAGACCCGACAGGGGAATTTCCTACAATGAGCAGTTCTTC. Its protein product is CASRPDRGISYNEQFF.